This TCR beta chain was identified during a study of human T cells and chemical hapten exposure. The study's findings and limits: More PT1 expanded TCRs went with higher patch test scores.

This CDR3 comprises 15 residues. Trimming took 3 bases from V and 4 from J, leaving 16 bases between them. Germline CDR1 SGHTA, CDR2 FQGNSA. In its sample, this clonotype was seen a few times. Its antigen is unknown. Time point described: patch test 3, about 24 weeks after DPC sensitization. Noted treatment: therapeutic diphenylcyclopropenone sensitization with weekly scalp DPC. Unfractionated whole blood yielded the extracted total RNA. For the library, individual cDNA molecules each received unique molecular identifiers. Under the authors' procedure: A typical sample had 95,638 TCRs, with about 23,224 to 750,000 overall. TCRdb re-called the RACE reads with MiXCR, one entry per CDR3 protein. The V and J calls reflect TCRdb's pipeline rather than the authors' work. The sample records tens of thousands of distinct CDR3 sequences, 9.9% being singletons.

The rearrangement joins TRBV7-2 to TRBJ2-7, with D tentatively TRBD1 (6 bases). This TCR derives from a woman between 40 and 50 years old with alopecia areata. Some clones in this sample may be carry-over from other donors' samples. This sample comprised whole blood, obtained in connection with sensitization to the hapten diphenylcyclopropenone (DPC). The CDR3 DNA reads TGTGCCAGCAGCTTTTATCGACGGGACACGTACGAGCAGTACTTC. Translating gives CASSFYRRDTYEQYF.